This T cell receptor (beta chain) emerged from a study of blood T cell repertoires in COVID-19 (TCRdb year 2020). For context, the study as a whole: Collaborator samples came from the United States, Italy and Spain and covered acute and convalescent phases of COVID-19. The prospective study material was composed of cDNA or gDNA derived from T cells, B-cell-depleted T cells, or PBMCs. Deeply sampled blood TCRbeta repertoires from subjects exposed to, actively infected with, or recovered from COVID-19 were included in the dataset. The repertoires were released in a freely available public database meant as a resource for research on the immune response to SARS-CoV-2. The samples were drawn from the first 160 participants of the ongoing ImmuneRACE study and from 1,254 subjects provided by 6 global collaborators. A de-identified subject ID, COVID-19 status, age in years and sex were almost always included in the sample metadata. HLA class I and class II types, where available, came from metadata supplied by the sample provider rather than from assay-based typing.

Notes on this clone: Its antigen remains undetermined. No much larger clone is present one base from it, and per-base qualities are unavailable.

The CDR3 spans 11 residues, from the cysteine through the phenylalanine. The CDR3 DNA has 33 bases and is translated from base 1. V was cut back by 3 bases and J by 12 bases, leaving a gap of 10 bases between them. The germline V gene gives CDR1 as SGHTS and CDR2 as YDEGEE. TCRbeta CDR3 regions were amplified from genomic DNA using the immunoSEQ Assay, a bias-controlled multiplex PCR. The published analysis was carried out like this. The number of nucleated cells in each sample was estimated from the amplification of reference gene primers within the assay. To quantify the absolute abundance of each unique TCRbeta CDR3 rearrangement, sequence reads were collapsed and filtered. For each sample, productive Simpson clonality was calculated as the square root of Simpson's diversity index over productive rearrangements. Held by TCRdb, this immuneACCESS table contains in-frame sequences only and omits some clones. Under half of the omission traces to an unresolved V gene where checked; the cause of the rest is unknown. V and J calls and clone size are given by that table; D and trimming were obtained from the DNA. This sample has 200,000 to 300,000 clones in its table, and around four fifths of those were observed once. Together, the top ten hold 1.9% of the sample.

The collaborating institutions used their own protocols to collect whole blood in K2EDTA tubes. For TCRbeta analysis, collaborators shipped samples as frozen whole blood, isolated PBMCs, or DNA extracted from either of those sample types. What the work shows at the level of the full study, not this receptor alone: The quantity of clinical and demographic metadata differed by source and by participant and was supplied without curation.

In this chain, TRBV5-8 is recombined with TRBJ2-1; the D segment cannot be called with confidence. Material for sequencing was peripheral blood. This TCR was recovered from a woman of 80 years or more with acute or convalescent COVID-19. The CDR3 has the sequence CASSSTAAQFF. The sequence in DNA is TGTGCCAGCAGCTCCACGGCGGCGCAGTTCTTC.